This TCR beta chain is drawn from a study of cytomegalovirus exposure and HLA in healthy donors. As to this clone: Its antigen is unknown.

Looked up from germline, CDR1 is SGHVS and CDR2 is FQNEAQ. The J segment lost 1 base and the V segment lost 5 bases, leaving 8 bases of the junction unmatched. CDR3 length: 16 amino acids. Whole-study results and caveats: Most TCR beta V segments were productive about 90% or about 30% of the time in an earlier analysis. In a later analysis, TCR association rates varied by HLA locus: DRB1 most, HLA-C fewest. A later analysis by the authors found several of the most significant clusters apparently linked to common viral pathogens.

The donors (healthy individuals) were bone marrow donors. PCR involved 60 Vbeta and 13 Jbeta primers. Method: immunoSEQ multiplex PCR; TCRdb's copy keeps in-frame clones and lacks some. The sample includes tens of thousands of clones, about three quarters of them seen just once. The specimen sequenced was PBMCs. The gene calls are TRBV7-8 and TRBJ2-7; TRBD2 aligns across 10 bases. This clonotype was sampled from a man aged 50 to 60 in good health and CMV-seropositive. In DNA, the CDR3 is TGTGCCAGCAGCACCGGGACTAGCGTAAAATCCTACGAGCAGTACTTC. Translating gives CASSTGTSVKSYEQYF.